The rows below give T cell receptor beta chains drawn from one sample of a study of blood T cell repertoires in COVID-19. Produced via immunoSEQ multiplex PCR; TCRdb's table is partial and in-frame only. The table has around 150,000 clones, roughly four fifths seen once. The sequenced sample consisted of peripheral blood. The source is a human donor in a cohort sampled during active COVID-19. The CDR3 runs from the conserved cysteine through the conserved F or W. D genes are given only for firm matches. Only some rows state a clone size, as once, few, many or a class for expanded clones.

abundance	j_gene	v_gene	d_gene	CDR3nt	CDR3aa
.	TRBJ1-5	TRBV6-2/TRBV6-3	TRBD1	TGTGCCAGCAGTTACCCTCTTACAGGGGGTCAGCCCCAGCATTTT	CASSYPLTGGQPQHF
few	TRBJ2-3	TRBV7-3	.	TGTGCCAGCAGCTTAACCGCAGATACGCAGTATTTT	CASSLTADTQYF
.	TRBJ1-5	TRBV30	.	TGTGCCTGGAGTGGGCAGGGCAATCAGCCCCAGCATTTT	CAWSGQGNQPQHF
once	TRBJ2-1	TRBV10-2	TRBD2	TGCGCCAGCAGGCCTACGGGGGGCTCCTACAATGAGCAGTTCTTC	CASRPTGGSYNEQFF
.	TRBJ2-3	TRBV19	.	TGTGCCAGTAGTATGGTCTCCTCTGGCGGTTTCGACACGCAGTATTTT	CASSMVSSGGFDTQYF
.	TRBJ2-3	TRBV10-1	TRBD1	TGCGCCAGCAGGGACAGGGAACGAACGACTAGCACAGATACGCAGTATTTT	CASRDRERTTSTDTQYF
.	TRBJ1-5	TRBV18	.	TGTGCCAGCTCACGAGATAGCAATCAGCCCCAGCATTTT	CASSRDSNQPQHF
few	TRBJ2-7	TRBV4-1	TRBD2	TGCGCCAGCAGCCCACAGGATGCTCCGGGAGGAAGCTACGAGCAGTACTTC	CASSPQDAPGGSYEQYF
once	TRBJ2-1	TRBV7-2	.	TGTGCCAGCAGCTTAGGGGCCCGCTCTACTCATGAGCAGTTCTTC	CASSLGARSTHEQFF
once	TRBJ1-3	TRBV7-9	.	TGTGCCAGCAGCCGAGGATCAAGTGAAAACACCATATATTTT	CASSRGSSENTIYF
.	TRBJ2-6	TRBV7-3	.	TGTGCCAGCAGCTTAAAAGGCGGCTCTGGGGCCAACGTCCTGACTTTC	CASSLKGGSGANVLTF
.	TRBJ2-7	TRBV5-1	.	TGCGCCAGCAGCCCGCGAGGTAGCGCGACCTACGAGCAGTACTTC	CASSPRGSATYEQYF
once	TRBJ2-1	TRBV7-9	.	TGTGCCAGCAGCTTAGACCAGATTCCCTCCTACAATGAGCAGTTCTTC	CASSLDQIPSYNEQFF
.	TRBJ2-2	TRBV5-1	TRBD1	TGCGCCAGCAGCTTATTCCCGGGCAGGGGGTATGGGGAGCTGTTTTTT	CASSLFPGRGYGELFF
.	TRBJ1-2	TRBV7-9	TRBD1	TGTGCCAGCAGCTTAGGGGACAGGGGGCTTGGTGGCTACACCTTC	CASSLGDRGLGGYTF
.	TRBJ1-2	TRBV19	.	TGTGCCAGTAGACGGGCACAGGGTGACTATGGCTACACCTTC	CASRRAQGDYGYTF
.	TRBJ1-1	TRBV7-2	TRBD1	TGTGCCAGCAGCCCCCAGGGGGCGAACACTGAAGCTTTCTTT	CASSPQGANTEAFF
.	TRBJ2-3	TRBV5-6	.	TGTGCCAGCAGCTTGGCCTCGACAGTGGATACGCAGTATTTT	CASSLASTVDTQYF
.	TRBJ2-1	TRBV5-1	TRBD1	TGCGCCAGCAGCACCGGGACAGGGGTGAATGAGCAGTTCTTC	CASSTGTGVNEQFF
.	TRBJ1-4	TRBV28	TRBD1	TGTGCCAGCAGTCTCCGGACAGGGGCTCATGAAAAACTGTTTTTT	CASSLRTGAHEKLFF
.	TRBJ2-7	TRBV19	TRBD1	TGTGCCAGTTCCGGGACAGCCTACGAGCAGTACTTC	CASSGTAYEQYF
.	TRBJ2-1	TRBV5-4	.	TGTGCCAGCAGCTTGGGGCGGCCCGGCGGGGAGCAGTTCTTC	CASSLGRPGGEQFF
.	TRBJ1-4	TRBV18	TRBD1	TGTGCCAGCTCACCATTACAGGGGAGCGAAAAACTGTTTTTT	CASSPLQGSEKLFF
.	TRBJ1-2	TRBV5-6	TRBD1	TGTGCCAGCAGTACCGGGACAGCTTTGTATGGCTACACCTTC	CASSTGTALYGYTF
.	TRBJ1-6	TRBV6-5	.	TGTGCCAGCAGTTACTCCCCGGGGGGAGGCAATTCACCCCTCCACTTT	CASSYSPGGGNSPLHF
once	TRBJ1-6	TRBV30	.	TGTGCCTGGAGTGACAGTGGGGCATATAATTCACCCCTCCACTTT	CAWSDSGAYNSPLHF
.	TRBJ2-3	TRBV29-1	.	TGCAGCGGGCGAGGTGGGAGCACAGATACGCAGTATTTT	CSGRGGSTDTQYF
.	TRBJ1-3	TRBV14	.	TGTGCCAGCAGCCAAGTTCGAGCTGGGCCTGGAAACACCATATATTTT	CASSQVRAGPGNTIYF
.	TRBJ1-4	TRBV7-2	TRBD1	TGTGCCAGCAGCTCGTCCACAGGGGGAGAAAAACTGTTTTTT	CASSSSTGGEKLFF
.	TRBJ2-7	TRBV7-2	TRBD1	TGTGCCAGCAGCAGGGGAACAGGGGGCTTATACGAGCAGTACTTC	CASSRGTGGLYEQYF
.	TRBJ2-7	TRBV5-4	TRBD2	TGTGCCAGCAGCTTGTCGTCTAGCGGGGTGGGTGAGCAGTACTTC	CASSLSSSGVGEQYF
.	TRBJ2-3	TRBV20-1	TRBD2	TGCAGTGCTAGTATTCTTAGCGGGGGGGCTGCAGATACGCAGTATTTT	CSASILSGGAADTQYF
.	TRBJ2-3	TRBV2	TRBD1	TGTGCCAGCAGTGTTGGGGACAGGGGACATACGCAGTATTTT	CASSVGDRGHTQYF
.	TRBJ2-7	TRBV7-2	TRBD2	TGTGCCAGCAGCTTGGGAGGGGCCCGGTACGAGCAGTACTTC	CASSLGGARYEQYF
.	TRBJ2-3	TRBV7-2	TRBD2	TGTGCCAGCAGCTTCAGCGGGAGGTTAAGCACAGATACGCAGTATTTT	CASSFSGRLSTDTQYF
few	TRBJ2-5	TRBV5-6	TRBD1	TGTGCCAGCAGCACGGGACAGCAAGAGACCCAGTACTTC	CASSTGQQETQYF
.	TRBJ2-4	TRBV2	.	TGTGCCAGCAGCCCAGGGGTTGGGCACATTCAGTACTTC	CASSPGVGHIQYF
.	TRBJ2-5	TRBV3-1/TRBV3-2	TRBD2	TGTGCCAGCAGCCGAGGGCGGCAAGGCGGGGGGGAGACCCAGTACTTC	CASSRGRQGGGETQYF
few	TRBJ1-2	TRBV7-3	.	TGTGCCAGCAGCTTAGGGGAGGGGGATCTCTATGGCTACACCTTC	CASSLGEGDLYGYTF